This T cell receptor beta chain was obtained from a study of cytomegalovirus exposure and HLA in healthy donors. Across the whole study: Per a later analysis, the roughly 670 first-cohort and 100 to 150 validation repertoires shared one platform. The study, taken as a whole, reports: The CMV antigen specificity of a few CMV-associated chains was confirmed through in vitro analysis. Both high specificity and high sensitivity reportedly marked the classifier's diagnosis of cytomegalovirus status. Some public TCRs appeared in many individuals, while most sequences were rare.

Trimming removed 2 bases at V and 4 bases at J, with 10 bases between. CDR3 length: 14 residues. In germline, CDR1 is MGHDK, CDR2 SYGVNS. This clone occurred many times. Its antigen is unknown. Only in-frame clones appear in the TCRdb table, and some are missing; sequencing was by immunoSEQ multiplex PCR. The sample shows about 220,000 clones, over 70% of them seen only once. The J gene is TRBJ2-3, the V gene TRBV25-1; possible D gene TRBD1, 5 bases. The clonotype comes from a woman in her 30s in good health and CMV-seropositive. Specimen: PBMCs. CDR3 sequence (DNA): TGTGCCAGCAGTGAAAACCAGGGTTCAGATACGCAGTATTTT. This encodes CASSENQGSDTQYF. Looking up the rest from reference TRBV25-1 and TRBJ2-3 gives the full variable domain: EADIYQTPRYLVIGTGKKITLECSQTMGHDKMYWYQQDPGMELHLIHYSYGVNSTEKGDLSSESTVSRIRTEHFPLTLESARPSHTSQYLCASSENQGSDTQYFGPGTRLTVL.